The rows below give T cell receptor beta chains drawn from one sample of a study of blood T cell repertoires in COVID-19. Some clones are missing from TCRdb's copy, which holds only in-frame ones; the method was immunoSEQ multiplex PCR. Here the sample spans approximately 230,000 clones, over 75% being singletons. The source material was PBMCs or T cells enriched from blood (not recorded which). The receptor set was obtained from a man younger than 35 who had recovered from COVID-19. Each CDR3 is given with its conserved first and last residue. The D gene is left open where the match is weak. Expanded clones are given a class, and other clones once, few, many or no size at all.

len	v_gene	j_gene	abundance	d_gene	CDR3nt	CDR3aa
14	TRBV24-1	TRBJ2-2	-	TRBD1	TGTGCCACCAGAGGACAGGGCGACACCGGGGAGCTGTTTTTT	CATRGQGDTGELFF
15	TRBV7-8	TRBJ2-3	-	TRBD2	TGTGCCAGCAGCTCACTAGCGGGGAGCACAGATACGCAGTATTTT	CASSSLAGSTDTQYF
15	TRBV5-4	TRBJ2-3	-	TRBD2	TGTGCCAGCAGCCACGGACTAGCGGGCCCAGATACGCAGTATTTT	CASSHGLAGPDTQYF
14	TRBV19	TRBJ1-2	-	TRBD1	TGTGCCAGTAGGTATTCCATACAGGGGAGCGGCTACACCTTC	CASRYSIQGSGYTF
11	TRBV29-1	TRBJ1-2	-	-	TGCAGCGTTCGGGAGGGTCTCGGCTACACCTTC	CSVREGLGYTF
16	TRBV5-1	TRBJ2-5	-	TRBD2	TGCGCCAGCAGCCCAGCCCTAGCGGGAGAACGACAGACCCAGTACTTC	CASSPALAGERQTQYF
15	TRBV27	TRBJ2-1	-	TRBD2	TGTGCCAGCAGTTACCGGGACTATGAGGACAATGAGCAGTTCTTC	CASSYRDYEDNEQFF
14	TRBV7-9	TRBJ1-2	-	TRBD1	TGTGCCAGCATGCAACAGGGGGCTGATTATGGCTACACCTTC	CASMQQGADYGYTF
14	TRBV20-1	TRBJ2-1	many	-	TGCAGTGCTAGTACGGCGGGCCCCTACAATGAGCAGTTCTTC	CSASTAGPYNEQFF
17	TRBV5-6	TRBJ1-1	-	TRBD1	TGTGCCAGCAGCTTGGCTGGGACAGGGAGCGATTGGACTGAAGCTTTCTTT	CASSLAGTGSDWTEAFF
12	TRBV6-5	TRBJ2-3	-	TRBD1	TGTGCCAGCAGGACAGGGGAGGATACGCAGTATTTT	CASRTGEDTQYF
16	TRBV19	TRBJ2-7	-	TRBD1	TGTGCCAGTAGTAGATCGGACAGGTCCCCGCTCTACGAGCAGTACTTC	CASSRSDRSPLYEQYF
14	TRBV19	TRBJ2-3	once	TRBD1	TGTGCCAGTAGTTCAACAGGGGGCGATGATACGCAGTATTTT	CASSSTGGDDTQYF
13	TRBV7-9	TRBJ1-5	-	-	TGTGCCAGCAGCGGGCAGAACAATCAGCCCCAGCATTTT	CASSGQNNQPQHF
15	TRBV27	TRBJ2-3	-	TRBD1	TGTGCCAGCAGTCCACGGGACAGGCCCACAGATACGCAGTATTTT	CASSPRDRPTDTQYF
15	TRBV6-5	TRBJ2-3	-	-	TGTGCCAGCAGGGGGAACAGGGCGTACACAGATACGCAGTATTTT	CASRGNRAYTDTQYF
13	TRBV12-5	TRBJ1-1	few	-	TGTGCTAGTGGTTGGGAGGGGACGGCTGAAGCTTTCTTT	CASGWEGTAEAFF
14	TRBV11-3	TRBJ1-3	-	-	TGTGCCAGCAGCTTGGGCAGTCCTGGAAACACCATATATTTT	CASSLGSPGNTIYF
11	TRBV12-3/TRBV12-4	TRBJ1-2	-	-	TGTGCCAGCTCAAACACCTATGGCTACACCTTC	CASSNTYGYTF
15	TRBV19	TRBJ2-1	-	TRBD2	TGTGCCAGTACCCCAAGCGGGAGCTCCTACAATGAGCAGTTCTTC	CASTPSGSSYNEQFF
10	TRBV11-3	TRBJ1-2	-	-	TGTGCCACTTACAGGGAAGGCTACACCTTC	CATYREGYTF
15	TRBV10-3	TRBJ2-1	-	-	TGTGCCATCAGTGGTCAGGGGGGCTCCTACAATGAGCAGTTCTTC	CAISGQGGSYNEQFF
11	TRBV6-5	TRBJ2-1	-	-	TGTGCCAGCAGTTATGAGACATGGCAGTTCTTC	CASSYETWQFF
16	TRBV7-9	TRBJ1-5	-	TRBD1	TGTGCCAGCAGCTTAAATACAGGGGCTGGGGGTCAGCCCCAGCATTTT	CASSLNTGAGGQPQHF
16	TRBV28	TRBJ2-5	-	TRBD2	TGTGCCAGCAGTTTCTATGGGCGGGGAGGGCAAGAGACCCAGTACTTC	CASSFYGRGGQETQYF
15	TRBV7-9	TRBJ1-5	-	-	TGTGCCAGCAGCTTAGACACAGGTATCAATCAGCCCCAGCATTTT	CASSLDTGINQPQHF
15	TRBV24-1	TRBJ2-2	-	-	TGTGCCACCAGTGATTCACAGAAAGTCCCCGGGGAGCTGTTTTTT	CATSDSQKVPGELFF
18	TRBV12-5	TRBJ1-3	-	TRBD1	TGTGCTAGTGGTCCGAGCTTTGGACAGGGAAACTCTGGAAACACCATATATTTT	CASGPSFGQGNSGNTIYF
15	TRBV7-9	TRBJ2-3	-	-	TGTGCCAGCAGCGCCCTAGCGTCGGGGGCAGATACGCAGTATTTT	CASSALASGADTQYF
13	TRBV5-6	TRBJ1-1	once	-	TGTGCCAGCTTCGGACAGATGAACACTGAAGCTTTCTTT	CASFGQMNTEAFF
13	TRBV5-1	TRBJ2-7	-	-	TGCGCCAGCAGCGTAGACATCTCCTACGAGCAGTACTTC	CASSVDISYEQYF
14	TRBV5-5	TRBJ2-2	few	TRBD1	TGTGCCAGCGCCCAGCAGGGGGCTGCGGGGGAGCTGTTTTTT	CASAQQGAAGELFF
13	TRBV5-1	TRBJ2-3	-	-	TGCGCCAGCAGCGGGGGGGCCACAGATACGCAGTATTTT	CASSGGATDTQYF
15	TRBV28	TRBJ2-5	-	TRBD2	TGTGCCAGCAGTTTATCTTCTAGCGGCGATGAGACCCAGTACTTC	CASSLSSSGDETQYF
14	TRBV5-6	TRBJ1-4	-	-	TGTGCCAGCAGCTTGTGGCGGGGGGTTGAAAAACTGTTTTTT	CASSLWRGVEKLFF
12	TRBV19	TRBJ1-5	-	-	TGTGCCAGTAGAACAGGGTGGGCGCCCCAGCATTTT	CASRTGWAPQHF
15	TRBV23-1	TRBJ2-1	once	TRBD1	TGCGCCAGCAGTCAGCGCGGACAGGGCTACAATGAGCAGTTCTTC	CASSQRGQGYNEQFF
15	TRBV28	TRBJ2-7	once	TRBD2	TGTGCCAGCAGTTTGGGCGGGAGTAGGTCCTACGAGCAGTACTTC	CASSLGGSRSYEQYF
16	TRBV7-9	TRBJ2-1	-	-	TGTGCCAGCAGCGATCCGAGCCGGGACACATCCAATGAGCAGTTCTTC	CASSDPSRDTSNEQFF
14	TRBV2	TRBJ1-2	-	-	TGTGCCAGCAGTGAAATTTCAGGGGCGAATGGCTACACCTTC	CASSEISGANGYTF
15	TRBV13	TRBJ2-1	-	TRBD2	TGTGCCAGCAGCTTTCGTTCGACTAGCGGCAATGAGCAGTTCTTC	CASSFRSTSGNEQFF
15	TRBV7-8	TRBJ2-5	-	TRBD1	TGTGCCAGCACCAAACCAGGGGGCGAGCTTGAGACCCAGTACTTC	CASTKPGGELETQYF
14	TRBV5-1	TRBJ2-2	once	TRBD2	TGCGCCAGCAGGGAGCCGGGAGGCACCGGGGAGCTGTTTTTT	CASREPGGTGELFF
15	TRBV6-5	TRBJ2-7	-	TRBD2	TGTGCCAGCAGACCTGCCCTAGCGGGGTTCTACGAGCAGTACTTC	CASRPALAGFYEQYF
16	TRBV6-5	TRBJ2-5	-	TRBD2	TGTGCCAGCAGTTACTCGGGACTAGCGGGGGGAGAGACCCAGTACTTC	CASSYSGLAGGETQYF
11	TRBV10-2	TRBJ2-5	-	-	TGCGCCAGCAGTGTTCCCGGGAGCCAGTACTTC	CASSVPGSQYF
14	TRBV6-5	TRBJ1-2	-	-	TGTGCCAGCAGTTATTCTTCGGCTAACTATGGCTACACCTTC	CASSYSSANYGYTF